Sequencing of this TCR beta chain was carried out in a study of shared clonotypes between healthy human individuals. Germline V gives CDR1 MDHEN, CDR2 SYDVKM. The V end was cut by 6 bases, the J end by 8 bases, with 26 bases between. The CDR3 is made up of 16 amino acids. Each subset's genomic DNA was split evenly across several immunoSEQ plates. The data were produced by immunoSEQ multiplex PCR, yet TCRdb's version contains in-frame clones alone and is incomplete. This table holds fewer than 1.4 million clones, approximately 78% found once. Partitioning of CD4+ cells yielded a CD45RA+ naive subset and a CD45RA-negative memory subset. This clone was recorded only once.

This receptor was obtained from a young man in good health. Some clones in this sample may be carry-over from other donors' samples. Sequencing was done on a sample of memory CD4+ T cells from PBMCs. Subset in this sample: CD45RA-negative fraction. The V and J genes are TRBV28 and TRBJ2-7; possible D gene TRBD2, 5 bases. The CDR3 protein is CASSQLRGGRPFQQYF. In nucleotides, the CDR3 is TGTGCCAGCAGCCAGCTCCGGGGTGGGAGACCGTTCCAGCAGTACTTC.